These T cell receptor beta chains were read from a single sample in a study of metastatic and nonmetastatic thyroid tumors. TCRdb called clones again from the PCR reads with MiXCR. The sample includes over 25,000 clones, 18% of them seen just once. Source material: blood. The source is a female donor with papillary thyroid cancer or a benign thyroid nodule (not recorded which). Some clones in this sample may be carry-over from other donors' samples. CDR3s leave out the opening cysteine and the closing phenylalanine or tryptophan. D genes are given only for firm matches.

CDR3aa	j_gene	d_gene	v_gene	len
ASSFQPTSNEQY	TRBJ2-7	.	TRBV5-1	12
ASSYSGTSGEQY	TRBJ2-7	TRBD2	TRBV6-6	12
AWSGQGWAEAF	TRBJ1-1	TRBD1	TRBV30	11
ASSSPSSSSTLNEKLF	TRBJ1-4	.	TRBV3-1	16
ASSLDRERGYT	TRBJ1-2	.	TRBV5-1	11
ASSYSDSVYGYT	TRBJ1-2	.	TRBV12-3/TRBV12-4	12
ASSRLPGPNNEQF	TRBJ2-1	.	TRBV9	13
SVEGGKDTGAF	TRBJ1-1	.	TRBV29-1	11
AGRTGEYNSPLH	TRBJ1-6	TRBD1	TRBV28	12
ASSLVRDSVSYEQY	TRBJ2-7	TRBD1	TRBV13	14
ASSQGPGQSYEQY	TRBJ2-7	TRBD1	TRBV4-1	13
ASSRGYEQY	TRBJ2-7	.	TRBV18	9
ASSWGTGGTNEKLF	TRBJ1-4	TRBD1	TRBV5-6	14
ASSPPMGPNTGELF	TRBJ2-2	.	TRBV18	14
AISLGAGSDSNQPQH	TRBJ1-5	.	TRBV2	15
SARSVEFYEQY	TRBJ2-7	.	TRBV20-1	11
SAADRVNTEAF	TRBJ1-1	TRBD1	TRBV20-1	11
ASSLGAGFATNEKLF	TRBJ1-4	.	TRBV7-9	15
ASSSGTGYEKLF	TRBJ1-4	TRBD1	TRBV7-9	12
ASRRWTYEQY	TRBJ2-7	.	TRBV28	10
ASSLGPQVNTEAF	TRBJ1-1	.	TRBV5-4	13
ASTTGISGANVLT	TRBJ2-6	.	TRBV6-1	13
ASSPTQRGVNEQF	TRBJ2-1	TRBD2	TRBV18	13
ASSPDGLQEETQY	TRBJ2-5	.	TRBV4-1	13
ASSSGLRDTEAF	TRBJ1-1	.	TRBV12-3/TRBV12-4	12
ASSSWGNEQY	TRBJ2-7	.	TRBV11-2	10
ASSVLGGWNGYT	TRBJ1-2	.	TRBV6-1	12
CASRLAGVTGELF	TRBJ2-2	TRBD2	TRBV20-1	13
ANSFEEGTAGTQY	TRBJ2-5	.	TRBV6-1	13
SATWAQGANQETQY	TRBJ2-5	TRBD1	TRBV20-1	14
ASSHFTGVNTEAF	TRBJ1-1	TRBD1	TRBV4-1	13
ASSLTTKTYEQY	TRBJ2-7	.	TRBV12-3/TRBV12-4	12
SASRDNSGNTIY	TRBJ1-3	.	TRBV20-1	12
ASSVWGDSGNTIY	TRBJ1-3	.	TRBV9	13
ASRREGVVTEAF	TRBJ1-1	.	TRBV6-2/TRBV6-3	12
ASSPSLLTGELF	TRBJ2-2	.	TRBV4-1	12
ASSQDASGEITYNEQF	TRBJ2-1	TRBD2	TRBV4-1	16
ASTFGSSETQY	TRBJ2-5	.	TRBV6-1	11
SARLSGRTYTGELF	TRBJ2-2	TRBD2	TRBV20-1	14
ASSLAGSSSYNEQF	TRBJ2-1	.	TRBV5-1	14
ASSQLDGGDTQY	TRBJ2-3	.	TRBV3-1	12
ASSDSGASEQF	TRBJ2-1	.	TRBV10-1	11
ASSPGTGGNTIY	TRBJ1-3	TRBD1	TRBV5-1	12
ASKLGVFPYNSPLH	TRBJ1-6	.	TRBV6-1	14
ASSLSSGGEWETQY	TRBJ2-5	TRBD2	TRBV5-1	14
ASSPGGGPADTQY	TRBJ2-3	.	TRBV7-3	13
SARKGLALTDTQY	TRBJ2-3	TRBD2	TRBV20-1	13
SARDSGRNTGELF	TRBJ2-2	TRBD2	TRBV20-1	13
ATSAAWGAQETQY	TRBJ2-5	.	TRBV24-1	13
SVKLEARDLYSYEQY	TRBJ2-7	.	TRBV20-1	15
ASSGVQGDEQY	TRBJ2-7	.	TRBV5-8	11
ASSITPYSNQPQH	TRBJ1-5	.	TRBV19	13
ASSRVAGGVYEQY	TRBJ2-7	TRBD2	TRBV10-2	13
ASSLSGSLYEQY	TRBJ2-7	TRBD2	TRBV13	12
SAREERGAYEQY	TRBJ2-7	.	TRBV20-1	12
ASRGGDRRNSMRGYT	TRBJ1-2	TRBD1	TRBV10-1	15